Listed here is a single T cell receptor (beta chain). Its antigen is as yet unknown. This entry comes from a study of shared clonotypes between healthy human individuals. Sequencing was performed with immunoSEQ multiplex PCR; in TCRdb, only in-frame clones are kept and a portion is missing. This sample has about 360,000 clones; around four fifths occur once, and the top ten carry about 10%. Germline lookup yields CDR1 ENHRY and CDR2 SYGVKD. V dropped 2 bases and J dropped 0 bases, with 16 bases sitting between them. There are 17 residues in the CDR3. Whole-study results and caveats: Across several donors, naive CD4 shared 5% to 6%, naive CD8 over 3%, memory CD4 less than 2.5%, memory CD8 about 0.4%. Memory subsets generally showed smaller estimated richness than naive subsets did.

The donors were adults (healthy and HIV-negative) with no recent acute infections or vaccinations. Nashville, Tennessee was home to all donors, each a Caucasian adult. The sequence was obtained from a man younger than 45 in good health. The V call is TRBV10-3, the J call TRBJ1-2; maybe TRBD1 (5 bases). The sequenced material came from memory CD4+ T cells sorted from blood. Described subset: CD45RA-negative fraction. DNA of the CDR3: TGTGCCATCAGTGAGCAACCCCAGGGACGGACTAACTATGGCTACACCTTC. It specifies CAISEQPQGRTNYGYTF.